This T cell receptor (beta chain) was recorded in a study of beta chain features in type 1 diabetes (dated by TCRdb to the late 2010s). With regard to the full study: Mean age, gender distribution, total cell number and subset yield did not differ between patients and healthy donors. A total of 85 million to 110 million sorted cells were examined across all samples, and RNA yield correlated strongly with the number of cells per subset. Naive and central memory subsets were obtained from all 28 donors, but regulatory and stem cell-like memory subsets were isolated from only 8 patients and roughly eight healthy donors. The study compared the TCRB repertoires of sorted circulating CD4+ T cell subsets in recently diagnosed type 1 diabetes patients with those in matched healthy donors. The research as a whole found: Naive, central memory and regulatory TCRB repertoires appeared to be more similar among patients than among healthy donors. Only small numbers of individuals were included in the HLA sub-analyses, which left unresolved whether HLA type had any influence on TCRB rearrangement. Shorter templates might be favored by PCR, yet because patient and control samples were amplified and corrected together, any such skew would affect both groups equally. Because cDNA rather than genomic DNA was sequenced, highly expressing activated cells could have been over-represented, although no difference in activation and CD3 levels was found between groups. At VDJ recombination sites, type 1 diabetes patients had fewer insertions and more deleted nucleotides, which implies abnormalities in thymic rearrangement. Type 1 diabetes patients showed a moderate but significant shortening of TCRB CDR3 length in all four CD4+ subsets.

The entire isolated RNA was reverse transcribed using the High Capacity cDNA Reverse Transcription Kit, and thus expressed TCRB transcripts were sequenced. For stem cell-like memory T cell samples, survey-depth immunoSEQ sequencing was used, averaging about 1 million total reads per sample. After sorted cells were lysed in RLT buffer, RNA was extracted with DNase-treated RNeasy Micro or Mini kits, with the choice depending on cell number. Each cell subset was processed separately to prevent cross-contamination, with patient and healthy donor samples processed together. The immunoSEQ multiplex PCR was used to amplify TCRB sequences from cDNA, yielding 87-bp fragments that span the CDR3 region. Amplicons were sequenced on the Illumina HiSeq platform. Per the original workflow: PCR bias was computationally corrected using synthetic template baselines, reads within Hamming distance 2 were collapsed, and singletons that could not be merged were discarded. Reads were aligned against IMGT to assign V, D and J genes, CDR3 length and insertions or deletions at six rearrangement sites. Within each subset, clonotype counts were normalized to sorted cell number, after which true diversity and Gini coefficients were computed with the tcR R package. Repertoire sharing was quantified using the overlap coefficient calculated on TCRB nucleotide sequences. TCRdb's version of the immuneACCESS table is confined to in-frame rearrangements and falls short of the full clone set. An unresolved V gene accounts for under half of the shortfall where checked; the remainder is of unknown origin. Clone size and V and J calls were adopted from that table, with D and trimming inferred from the DNA. The sample has 50,000 to 55,000 clones on record, about 60% of them singletons. The ten biggest clones cover 0.25% to 0.35% of the sample.

From each donor, a single peripheral blood sample of approximately 120 mL on average was drawn into heparinised tubes. Using a panel that included CD45RO, CCR7, CD25, CD127, CD95 and CD27, naive, central memory, regulatory and stem cell-like memory CD4+ T cells were sorted on a BD FACSAria II. All sorted populations exceeded 98% purity. PBMCs were isolated immediately by Lymphoprep density gradient centrifugation and stained directly without culture. Samples were stained and sorted in pairs, with one healthy donor and one patient per experiment, so that batch effects were minimized. At the junction V is shortened by 5 bases and J by 4 bases; bases outside the gene matches: 11. Including cysteine and phenylalanine, the CDR3 has 16 amino acids. The sequence is cut down to CDR3 DNA, 48 bases in frame from base 1. CDR1 and CDR2 were assigned from the germline V gene as SGHTA and FQGTGA. With regard to this clone: The antigen it binds to is not known. Per-nucleotide qualities are absent, and no much larger clonotype sits a single base away.

The sequenced material came from stem cell memory CD4+ T cells from blood. The label giving this sample's cell subset or site can be read as: stem cell-like memory CD4+ T cells. This TCR derives from a woman aged 25 to 39 with type 1 diabetes. The receptor chain draws on TRBV7-3 and TRBJ2-3, with TRBD2 matching 8 junction bases. The sequenced DNA is TGTGCCAGCAGCCCCAGGGTCAGCGGGAGTGCAGATACGCAGTATTTT. Its amino acids are CASSPRVSGSADTQYF.